The 24 T cell receptor beta chains listed next were all sequenced from one sample in a study of control samples from healthy donors and cancer patients. The data were produced by immunoSEQ multiplex PCR, yet TCRdb's version contains in-frame clones alone and is incomplete. The repertoire holds 80,000 to 100,000 clones, with 79% as singletons. What was sequenced was blood. The receptor set was obtained from a woman in her 30s in good health.

The chain combines TRBV19 with TRBJ2-5; no reliable D call. CDR1 and CDR2 from the germline V gene are LNHDA and SQIVND (reference sequence). The CDR3 consists of 12 residues. V lost 0 bases and J lost 5, with 4 bases in between. CDR3 DNA: TGTGCCAGTAGTATAGATTTGGAGACCCAGTACTTC. Translated: CASSIDLETQYF.

The chain carries TRBV19 and TRBJ1-3, with D possibly TRBD1 on 6 matching bases. V was cut by 5 bases and J by 1 base, with 21 bases left in between. Germline V gene sequence: CDR1 LNHDA, CDR2 SQIVND (reference sequence). The CDR3 length is 18 residues. CDR3 loop: CASSPRQAAEVSGNTIYF. CDR3 DNA sequence: TGTGCCAGTAGTCCTCGACAGGCCGCGGAGGTATCTGGAAACACCATATATTTT.

The CDR3 sequence is CASSIWGQGAYGYTF. The DNA of the CDR3 is TGTGCCAGTAGTATTTGGGGACAGGGGGCCTATGGCTACACCTTC. J is TRBJ1-2 and V is TRBV19; TRBD1 agrees at 12 bases. This CDR3 contains 15 residues. Germline trimming cut 3 bases from V and 4 bases from J; bases unmatched to any gene: 3. Germline lookup yields CDR1 LNHDA and CDR2 SQIVND (reference sequence).

This clone has more than one count but fewer than ten. The chain couples TRBV5-1 to TRBJ1-1; D ambiguous. The CDR3 consists of 15 residues. The V gene's germline CDR1 is SGHRS and CDR2 YFSETQ. Trimming removed 4 bases at V and 0 bases at J, with 13 bases between. In DNA form, the CDR3 reads TGCGCCAGCAGCCTCGAGGTGGGGATGAACACTGAAGCTTTCTTT. It yields the protein CASSLEVGMNTEAFF.

The rearrangement joins TRBV4-2 to TRBJ2-3, with 9 bases fitting TRBD2. J lost 1 base, V lost 3 bases, and 2 bases had no gene match. The CDR3 is made up of 15 amino acids. The germline V gene has CDR1 LGHNA and CDR2 YNFKEQ. The CDR3 region is CASSQAGGGTDTQYF. CDR3 DNA: TGTGCCAGCAGCCAGGCGGGGGGGGGCACAGATACGCAGTATTTT.

The V gene is TRBV18, the J gene TRBJ1-5, with 8 bases lining up with TRBD1. The trim removed 3 bases at V and 5 bases at J, leaving 3 bases unmatched. The CDR3 is made up of 14 amino acids. Per germline, CDR1 KGHSH and CDR2 LQKENI. This chain's CDR3 is CASSPDRVDQPQHF. The CDR3 DNA sequence: TGTGCCAGCTCACCGGACAGGGTAGATCAGCCCCAGCATTTT.

This CDR3 is CASSDRNSTGGETFF. Here the CDR3 DNA reads TGTGCCAGCAGTGACCGTAATAGTACAGGGGGGGAGACTTTCTTT. This chain links TRBV6-4 with TRBJ1-1; 8 nucleotides align to TRBD1. V shed 2 bases and J 12 bases; nucleotides not matched to a gene: 14. This CDR3 contains 15 residues. The germline gives CDR1 MRHNA, CDR2 SNTAGT.

The rearrangement links TRBV7-9 to TRBJ2-4, with TRBD2 matching over 7 bases. The V gene end was trimmed by 5 bases and the J gene end by 1 base; junction bases not matched to a gene: 11. Germline lookup yields CDR1 SEHNR and CDR2 FQNEAQ (reference sequence). This CDR3 is built from 17 residues. DNA for the CDR3: TGTGCCAGCAGCCCCGGGGGGACCCCCCTGGCCAAAAACATTCAGTACTTC. Translating gives CASSPGGTPLAKNIQYF.

The chain recombines TRBV7-3 with TRBJ2-1, with 13 bases identical to TRBD2. Germline values: CDR1 SGHTA, CDR2 FQGTGA. The CDR3 consists of 15 residues. The V and J ends lost 5 bases and 4 bases, in that order; junction bases with no gene match: 2. CDR3 loop: CASSPTSGGYNEQFF. CDR3 nucleotides: TGTGCCAGCAGCCCGACTAGCGGGGGGTACAATGAGCAGTTCTTC.

This chain uses TRBV6-6 with TRBJ2-1; 7 positions agree with TRBD1. The germline V gene has CDR1 MNHNY and CDR2 SVGAGI (reference sequence). The V segment lost 2 bases and the J segment 7 bases; nucleotides outside the gene matches: 8. CDR3 length: 15 residues. The CDR3 loop reads CASSYPPGGLNEQFF. The CDR3 DNA reads as TGTGCCAGCAGTTACCCACCAGGGGGATTAAATGAGCAGTTCTTC.

The genes are TRBV7-9 and TRBJ2-1; D is perhaps TRBD1 (6 bases). V lost 4 bases to trimming and J lost 7 bases, with 20 bases between them. The CDR3 totals 16 residues. Germline CDR1 SEHNR, CDR2 FQNEAQ (reference sequence). In nucleotides, the CDR3 is TGTGCCAGCAGCTGGGAGACAGGCGTACTTTTGAATGAGCAGTTCTTC. Encoded protein: CASSWETGVLLNEQFF.

The V and J genes are TRBV3-1 (or the pseudogene TRBV3-2) and TRBJ2-3, with 8 positions matching TRBD1. This CDR3 comprises 20 residues. Germline V CDR1 and CDR2: LGHDT, YNNKEL (reference sequence). V gave up 1 base and J gave up 0 bases; unmatched junction bases: 15. The CDR3 here is CASSQAVSRGRTGSTDTQYF. The CDR3 bases are TGTGCCAGCAGCCAAGCTGTTTCGAGGGGGAGGACAGGGAGCACAGATACGCAGTATTTT.

This chain links TRBV6-5 with TRBJ2-3, with 10 nucleotides matching TRBD1. V shed 2 bases, J shed 11 bases, and the junction held 13 bases outside the gene matches. CDR1 and CDR2 from the germline V gene are MNHEY and SVGAGI. This CDR3 spans 16 amino acids. CDR3 nucleotide sequence: TGTGCCAGCAGTTACGCCGACAGGGGGCGAGGCTTACGGCAGTATTTT. Amino acid sequence: CASSYADRGRGLRQYF.

The chain combines TRBV3-1 (or the pseudogene TRBV3-2) with TRBJ1-1; 7 nucleotides match TRBD1. This CDR3 is built from 14 residues. CDR1 is LGHDT and CDR2 is YNNKEL in the germline V gene (reference sequence). V lost 6 bases, J lost 4 bases, and 8 bases stayed unmatched. In DNA form, the CDR3 reads TGTGCCAGCAGGCAGACAGGGTGGGGCACTGAAGCTTTCTTT. It codes for CASRQTGWGTEAFF.

The gene calls are TRBV3-1 (or the pseudogene TRBV3-2) and TRBJ1-3; 7 bases line up with TRBD1. The CDR3 covers 15 residues. V was pared by 0 bases and J by 4 bases, with 3 bases of the junction left unmatched. Germline V gene sequence: CDR1 LGHDT, CDR2 YNNKEL (reference sequence). The CDR3 sequence is CASSQEGQLGNTIYF. The CDR3 region has the DNA TGTGCCAGCAGCCAAGAGGGACAGTTAGGAAACACCATATATTTT.

The chain couples TRBV19 to TRBJ1-5; no clear D. Germline V gene sequence: CDR1 LNHDA, CDR2 SQIVND (reference sequence). V lost 2 bases to trimming and J lost 2 bases, with 13 bases between them. CDR3 length equals 16 residues. The CDR3 nucleotides are TGTGCCAGTAGTATAATGGACTCTAAGGGCAATCAGCCCCAGCATTTT. It yields the protein CASSIMDSKGNQPQHF.

This clone was recorded only once. The V gene is TRBV6-5, the J gene TRBJ1-1; no reliable D call. This CDR3 has 16 residues. Trimming stripped 2 bases from V and 4 bases from J, with 17 bases between. Germline V gene lookup returns CDR1 MNHEY and CDR2 SVGAGI. Here the CDR3 DNA reads TGTGCCAGCAGTTACACGATCGGAGGCGCTGGCACTGAAGCTTTCTTT. Translating gives CASSYTIGGAGTEAFF.

The chain carries TRBV27 and TRBJ2-1; D possibly corresponds to TRBD1 (7 bases). This CDR3 has 12 amino acids. The germline CDR1 and CDR2 sequences are MNHEY and SMNVEV (reference sequence). Trimming removed 7 bases from V and 6 bases from J, with 10 bases in between. The CDR3 nucleotides read TGTGCCAGCAACCAGGGGGGCAATGAGCAGTTCTTC. This gives the protein CASNQGGNEQFF.

V usage is TRBV14 and J usage is TRBJ2-5; 7 nucleotides align to TRBD1. Germline CDR1 SGHDN, CDR2 FVKESK. Unmatched junction bases numbered 9, after V lost 6 bases and J lost 5 bases. The CDR3 extends over 14 amino acids. CDR3 in DNA: TGTGCCAGCAGTTTGCAGGGGGTTCCGGAGACCCAGTACTTC. The encoded protein is CASSLQGVPETQYF.

In this sample, this clone turned up once. J is TRBJ2-5 and V is TRBV27; 9 bases line up with TRBD1. Unmatched junction bases numbered 6, after V lost 5 bases and J lost 5 bases. CDR3 length equals 14 residues. Germline V gives CDR1 MNHEY, CDR2 SMNVEV (reference sequence). The DNA of the CDR3 is TGTGCCAGCAGTAAAGGGACAGGGTGGGAGACCCAGTACTTC. It translates to CASSKGTGWETQYF.

In DNA, the CDR3 is TGTGCCAGCACACAGGGGGCATTTGGCTACACCTTC. Its translation is CASTQGAFGYTF. The rearrangement links TRBV6-5 to TRBJ1-2; 9 bases are shared with TRBD1. The V gene end was trimmed by 7 bases and the J gene end by 7 bases; junction bases not matched to a gene: 4. Germline lookup yields CDR1 MNHEY and CDR2 SVGAGI. The CDR3 totals 12 residues.

The genes are TRBV19 and TRBJ2-5, with D unresolved. This CDR3 spans 13 amino acids. Trimming took 1 base from V and 3 from J, leaving 6 bases between them. Looked up from germline, CDR1 is LNHDA and CDR2 is SQIVND (reference sequence). CDR3 protein: CASSIVAEETQYF. The DNA of the CDR3 is TGTGCCAGTAGTATAGTGGCAGAAGAGACCCAGTACTTC.

This clone came up a few times. This chain joins TRBV7-9 and TRBJ1-1, with a weak D call TRBD1 (6 bases). V was cut by 3 bases and J by 1 base, with 9 bases left in between. The CDR3 is 14 residues long. Looked up from germline, CDR1 is SEHNR and CDR2 is FQNEAQ (reference sequence). The CDR3, as DNA: TGTGCCAGCAGCTTCGAGACAGGGAACACTGAAGCTTTCTTT. Translated, it gives CASSFETGNTEAFF.

This clone was recorded a few times. The chain has TRBV18 and TRBJ2-3; D remains ambiguous. This CDR3 contains 12 residues. V was pared by 4 bases and J by 3 bases, with 5 bases between. From germline, CDR1 is KGHSH and CDR2 LQKENI. CDR3 region: CASSRVTDTQYF. In DNA form, the CDR3 reads TGTGCCAGCTCACGGGTAACAGATACGCAGTATTTT.